The sequence of this T cell receptor (beta chain) was determined in a study of blood T cell repertoires in COVID-19. Study in general: T cells, B-cell-depleted T cells, or PBMCs supplied cDNA or gDNA.

Trimming cost V 3 bases and J 3 bases, with 21 bases left between them. Germline CDR1 is SGDLS and CDR2 is YYNGEE. CDR3 length equals 17 residues. Methods used by the authors: For nucleated cells, counts were estimated from reference gene primer amplification. Repertoires were generated with immunoSEQ multiplex PCR, while TCRdb's copy carries only in-frame clones and drops some. The DNA was the basis for D and trimming; V, J and clone size are from that table. This table has 300,000 to 400,000 clones, approximately 83% appearing once. The study drew participants aged about 18 to 95 years from around 24 US areas. Participants had their cohort set by participant-reported clinical history.

The sample comprised PBMCs or T cells enriched from blood (not recorded which). The chain employs TRBV9 and TRBJ2-5; TRBD2 might be the D (6 bases). The clonotype comes from a woman between 35 and 50 years old with acute COVID-19. The CDR3, as DNA: TGTGCCAGCAGCGCGCACGGGAGCATATTCCGGGAAGAGACCCAGTACTTC. This codes for CASSAHGSIFREETQYF.